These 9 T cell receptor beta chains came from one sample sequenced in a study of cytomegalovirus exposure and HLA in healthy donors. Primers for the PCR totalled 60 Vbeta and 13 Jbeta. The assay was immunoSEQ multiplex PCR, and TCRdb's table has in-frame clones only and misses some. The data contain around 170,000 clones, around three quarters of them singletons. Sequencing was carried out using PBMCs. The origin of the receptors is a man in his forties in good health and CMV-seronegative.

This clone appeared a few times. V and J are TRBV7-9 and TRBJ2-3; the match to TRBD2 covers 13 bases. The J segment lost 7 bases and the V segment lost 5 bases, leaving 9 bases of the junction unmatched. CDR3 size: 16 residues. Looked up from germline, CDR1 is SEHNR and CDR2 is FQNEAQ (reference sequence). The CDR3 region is CASSGLTSGRANTQYF. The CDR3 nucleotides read TGTGCCAGCAGCGGTCTTACTAGCGGGAGGGCTAATACGCAGTATTTT.

CDR3 DNA: TGTGCCAGCAGCTTAGGCCAGAGGGCCTACTATGGCTACACCTTC. Its translation is CASSLGQRAYYGYTF. This chain connects TRBV13 to TRBJ1-2; D is uncertain. Germline V gene sequence: CDR1 PRHDT, CDR2 FYEKMQ (reference sequence). Trimming stripped 0 bases from V and 3 bases from J, with 11 bases between. There are 15 residues in the CDR3.

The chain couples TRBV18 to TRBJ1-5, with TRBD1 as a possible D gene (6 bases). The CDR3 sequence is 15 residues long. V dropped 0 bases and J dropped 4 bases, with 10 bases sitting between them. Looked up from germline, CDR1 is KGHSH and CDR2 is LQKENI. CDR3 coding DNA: TGTGCCAGCTCACCACCGGGGGCTGGGAATCAGCCCCAGCATTTT. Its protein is CASSPPGAGNQPQHF.

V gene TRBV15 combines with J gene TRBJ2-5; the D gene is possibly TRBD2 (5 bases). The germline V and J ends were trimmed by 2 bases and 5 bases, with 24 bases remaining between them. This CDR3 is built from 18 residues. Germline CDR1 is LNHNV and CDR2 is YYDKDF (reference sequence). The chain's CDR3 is CATSRPRKDFFNRETQYF. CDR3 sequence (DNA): TGTGCCACCAGCAGACCCCGAAAGGACTTTTTTAATCGGGAGACCCAGTACTTC.

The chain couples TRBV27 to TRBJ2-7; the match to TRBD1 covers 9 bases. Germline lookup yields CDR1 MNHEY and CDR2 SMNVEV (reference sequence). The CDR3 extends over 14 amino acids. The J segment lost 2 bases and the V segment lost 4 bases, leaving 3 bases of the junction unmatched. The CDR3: CASSSRTGAYEQYF. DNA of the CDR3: TGTGCCAGCAGTTCGCGGACAGGGGCCTACGAGCAGTACTTC.

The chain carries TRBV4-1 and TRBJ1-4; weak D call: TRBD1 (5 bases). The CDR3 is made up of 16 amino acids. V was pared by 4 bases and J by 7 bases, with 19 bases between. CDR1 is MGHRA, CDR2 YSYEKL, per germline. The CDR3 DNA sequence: TGCGCCAGCAGCCGTGGACAATCGGGCTTGGGTGAAAAACTGTTTTTT. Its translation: CASSRGQSGLGEKLFF.

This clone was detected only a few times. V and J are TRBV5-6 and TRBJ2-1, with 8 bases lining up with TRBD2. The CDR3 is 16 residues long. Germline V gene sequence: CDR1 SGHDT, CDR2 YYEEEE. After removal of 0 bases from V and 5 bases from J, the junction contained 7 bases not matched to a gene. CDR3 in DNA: TGTGCCAGCAGCTTGGGCGCGGGAGGTGGGAACAATGAGCAGTTCTTC. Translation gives CASSLGAGGGNNEQFF.

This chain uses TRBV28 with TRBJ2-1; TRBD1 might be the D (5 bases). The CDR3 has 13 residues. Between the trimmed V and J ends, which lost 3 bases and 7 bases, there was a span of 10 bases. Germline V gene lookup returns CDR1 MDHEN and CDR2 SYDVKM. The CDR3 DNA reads TGTGCCAGCAGTTTTGCTAGGGGAAATGAGCAGTTCTTC. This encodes CASSFARGNEQFF.

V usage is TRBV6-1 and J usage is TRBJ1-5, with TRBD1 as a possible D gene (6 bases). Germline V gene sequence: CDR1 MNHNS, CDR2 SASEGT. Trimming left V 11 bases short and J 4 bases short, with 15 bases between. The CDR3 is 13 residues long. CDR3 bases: TGTGCCTCCCTCGAAAGGGGGAATCAGCCCCAGCATTTT. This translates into CASLERGNQPQHF.